This is a list of T cell receptor beta chains from one sample in a study. TCRdb re-called the RT-PCR reads with MiXCR, one entry per CDR3 protein. The sample lists hundreds of thousands of distinct CDR3 sequences; 14% were seen once. The source material was memory CD4+ T cells from blood. The source is a female donor in good health, serving as a healthy control. CDR3s include the opening cysteine and the closing phenylalanine or tryptophan. D genes are given only for firm matches. Expanded clones get a size class; other rows say once, few or many, or leave the size out.

many	TRBV5-1	TRBD1	TRBJ1-2	CASSSGTASLANYGYTF
NA	TRBV6-2/TRBV6-3	NA	TRBJ2-1	CASSYFGVRLYNEQFF
NA	TRBV24-1	NA	TRBJ1-1	CATSSSWKGTEAFF
many	TRBV29-1	NA	TRBJ1-1	CSVTAGDTEAFF
few	TRBV6-2/TRBV6-3	NA	TRBJ2-5	CASSYSKDSIQETQYF
NA	TRBV6-2/TRBV6-3	NA	TRBJ1-2	CASSIQGPNYGYTF
NA	TRBV20-1	NA	TRBJ1-5	CSARVPGRGNQPQHF
many	TRBV6-5	TRBD2	TRBJ2-3	CASSYLGSGNSRVDTQYF
many	TRBV7-2	NA	TRBJ1-1	CASSPPGTNLNTEAFF
NA	TRBV6-6	NA	TRBJ1-1	CASSDQMNTEAFF
few	TRBV4-1	NA	TRBJ2-2	CASSRPGHTGELFF
NA	TRBV7-6	NA	TRBJ2-7	CASSSPSGEQYF
NA	TRBV10-3	NA	TRBJ1-1	CVISESKGRTEAFF
NA	TRBV6-5	NA	TRBJ2-7	CASSYPRGKEQYF
few	TRBV6-2/TRBV6-3	NA	TRBJ1-2	CASSYLQRGKEGYTF
few	TRBV27	NA	TRBJ2-7	CASSLRRVSYEQYF
NA	TRBV6-2/TRBV6-3	NA	TRBJ1-1	CASSPTGWNTEAFF
few	TRBV30	NA	TRBJ1-1	CAWSGMADTEAFF
few	TRBV10-3	TRBD2	TRBJ2-1	CATASLGLGGNEQFF
once	TRBV2	NA	TRBJ1-1	CASRTEENTEAFF
few	TRBV4-1	NA	TRBJ2-5	CASSQDWYGETQYF
few	TRBV7-8	NA	TRBJ2-1	CASSGTGTVYNEQFF
many	TRBV20-1	TRBD1	TRBJ2-7	CSAGRRTGSYEQYF
few	TRBV20-1	TRBD1	TRBJ1-1	CSARDPQGASTEAFF
NA	TRBV6-5	NA	TRBJ1-1	CASSYSEGWTEAFF
NA	TRBV10-3	NA	TRBJ1-2	CAISESREETF
NA	TRBV2	NA	TRBJ1-2	CASSQVRTDGYTF
NA	TRBV9	NA	TRBJ1-1	CASSVDRWDTEAFF
few	TRBV5-1	TRBD1	TRBJ2-7	CASSLTGNHEQYF
NA	TRBV20-1	NA	TRBJ1-2	CSAQERNNPGGYTF
few	TRBV5-1	TRBD2	TRBJ2-5	CASSRGTSGDETQYF
many	TRBV9	TRBD2	TRBJ2-7	CASSRGTSGRAGSYEQYF
NA	TRBV10-3	NA	TRBJ1-2	CAISGDGNYGYTF
NA	TRBV28	NA	TRBJ1-4	CASTRASEKLFF
NA	TRBV28	NA	TRBJ1-5	CASSWVRDQPQHF
many	TRBV29-1	TRBD2	TRBJ2-5	CSVEDPVAGRQETQYF
few	TRBV20-1	NA	TRBJ1-6	CSASGGLQRNAPLHF
many	TRBV11-2	NA	TRBJ1-6	CASSLSVGSPLHF